Below are 31 T cell receptor beta chains sequenced from a single sample in a study of a mutant IDH1 vaccine in newly diagnosed glioma. The time point is: week 47, end of study. With topical imiquimod, each dose of the vaccine consisted of 300 ug of mutant IDH1 20-mer peptide. Antigen specificity for these receptors is unknown. The data were produced by immunoSEQ multiplex PCR, yet TCRdb's version contains in-frame clones alone and is incomplete. The table records approximately 31,000 clones, 84% of them present only once. Sequencing used PBMCs, obtained from a glioma patient whose treatment included an IDH1 peptide vaccine. The receptors stem from a man under 40 with glioma.

The CDR3 sequence: CSGGDTEAFF. CDR3 in DNA: TGCAGCGGGGGGGACACTGAAGCTTTCTTT. The chain joins TRBV29-1 to TRBJ1-1; D is perhaps TRBD1 (5 bases). The CDR3 is made up of 10 amino acids. In germline, CDR1 is SQVTM, CDR2 ANQGSEA. The V gene lost 7 bases and the J gene lost 3 bases, with 6 bases spanning the gap.

This chain joins TRBV5-4 and TRBJ1-2, with 9 positions matching TRBD1. Germline V gives CDR1 SGHNT, CDR2 YYREEE (reference sequence). V shed 1 base and J 8 bases; nucleotides not matched to a gene: 9. The CDR3 length is 15 residues. The CDR3 loop is CASSLSKQGAEGYTF. For the CDR3, the DNA is TGTGCCAGCAGCTTGAGCAAACAGGGGGCGGAAGGCTACACCTTC.

This chain connects TRBV28 to TRBJ2-5; TRBD2 matches at 14 bases. J was trimmed by 4 bases and V by 6 bases; bases with no gene match: 7. The CDR3 contains 16 residues. The germline gives CDR1 MDHEN, CDR2 SYDVKM. The CDR3 nucleotides are TGTGCCAGCAGCCGAGGGACTAGCGGGAGTCGAGAGACCCAGTACTTC. Its protein is CASSRGTSGSRETQYF. Variable domain in full (rest from reference TRBV28 and TRBJ2-5): DVKVTQSSRYLVKRTGEKVFLECVQDMDHENMFWYRQDPGLGLRLIYFSYDVKMKEKGDIPEGYSVSREKKERFSLILESASTNQTSMYLCASSRGTSGSRETQYFGPGTRLLVL.

This clone has just one count. V gene TRBV13 combines with J gene TRBJ2-7, with unresolved D. The CDR3 totals 14 residues. Germline loops: CDR1 PRHDT, CDR2 FYEKMQ (reference sequence). Trimming left V 0 bases short and J 6 bases short, with 12 bases between. The CDR3 here is CASSLGIGTSEQYF. The CDR3 nucleotides are TGTGCCAGCAGCTTAGGTATTGGAACCTCCGAGCAGTACTTC.

CDR3 residues: CASSSEAGELFF. The CDR3, as DNA: TGTGCCAGCAGCTCAGAAGCCGGGGAGCTGTTTTTT. This rearrangement joins TRBV7-9 to TRBJ2-2; D is unclear. The CDR3 has 12 amino acids. Germline values: CDR1 SEHNR, CDR2 FQNEAQ (reference sequence). Trimming left V 4 bases short and J 6 bases short, with 6 bases between. The full variable domain, in which reference TRBV7-9 and TRBJ2-2 provide the parts outside the CDR3, is DTGVSQNPRHKITKRGQNVTFRCDPISEHNRLYWYRQTLGQGPEFLTYFQNEAQLEKSRLLSDRFSAERPKGSFSTLEIQRTEQGDSAMYLCASSSEAGELFFGEGSRLTVL.

The rearrangement joins TRBV5-5 to TRBJ1-2; D is ambiguous. Trimming took off 2 bases at V and 6 bases at J, with 11 bases between the two ends. There are 13 residues in the CDR3. Per the germline V gene, CDR1 is SGHKS and CDR2 is YYEKEE (reference sequence). This CDR3 reads CASSLGSHDGYTF. As DNA, the CDR3 is TGTGCCAGCAGCTTAGGCAGCCACGATGGCTACACCTTC.

This clone was observed once. The V and J genes are TRBV19 and TRBJ2-1, with 7 bases fitting TRBD1. The V gene end was trimmed by 5 bases and the J gene end by 8 bases; junction bases not matched to a gene: 3. Germline lookup yields CDR1 LNHDA and CDR2 SQIVND (reference sequence). The CDR3 spans 12 residues. CDR3 in amino acids: CASSLRGYEQFF. In nucleotides, the CDR3 is TGTGCCAGTAGTCTCAGGGGGTATGAGCAGTTCTTC.

The V gene is TRBV9, the J gene TRBJ2-5; 11 positions match TRBD2. Germline-derived CDR1 and CDR2 are SGDLS and YYNGEE. The CDR3 is 16 amino acids. The V and J ends lost 3 bases and 1 base, in that order; junction bases with no gene match: 5. The CDR3 DNA sequence: TGTGCCAGCAGCGCAGGGACTAGCGGTATCCAAGAGACCCAGTACTTC. Encoded protein: CASSAGTSGIQETQYF.

The chain couples TRBV5-1 to TRBJ1-1; D is perhaps TRBD1 (5 bases). V dropped 5 bases and J dropped 1 base, with 9 bases sitting between them. There are 13 residues in the CDR3. Germline V CDR1 and CDR2: SGHRS, YFSETQ. CDR3 bases: TGCGCCAGCAGTCAGGGATGGAACACTGAAGCTTTCTTT. It is translated as CASSQGWNTEAFF.

The rearrangement links TRBV5-1 to TRBJ2-3; possible D gene TRBD2, 6 bases. Germline CDR1 and CDR2: SGHRS and YFSETQ. Trimming pared 7 bases from V and 0 bases from J, leaving 9 bases between. The CDR3 spans 13 residues. CDR3 in amino acids: CASRDLSTDTQYF. CDR3 in DNA: TGCGCCAGCCGGGACTTAAGCACAGATACGCAGTATTTT. Supplemented by reference TRBV5-1 and TRBJ2-3, the full variable domain reads KAGVTQTPRYLIKTRGQQVTLSCSPISGHRSVSWYQQTPGQGLQFLFEYFSETQRNKGNFPGRFSGRQFSNSRSEMNVSTLELGDSALYLCASRDLSTDTQYFGPGTRLTVL.

The V call is TRBV5-1, the J call TRBJ2-2, with 10 nucleotides matching TRBD2. Germline V gene sequence: CDR1 SGHRS, CDR2 YFSETQ. The CDR3 totals 16 residues. The V and J ends lost 0 bases and 5 bases, in that order; junction bases with no gene match: 4. CDR3 loop: CASSLAEAGGTGELFF. The DNA for the CDR3 is TGCGCCAGCAGCTTGGCCGAAGCGGGAGGGACCGGGGAGCTGTTTTTT.

The chain uses TRBV13 and TRBJ1-4; 8 bases map to TRBD1. The germline CDR1 and CDR2 sequences are PRHDT and FYEKMQ (reference sequence). The V segment lost 5 bases and the J segment 8 bases; nucleotides outside the gene matches: 7. CDR3 length: 14 residues. The CDR3, as DNA: TGTGCCAGCAGCCCCGGACAGGGAAAAGAAAAACTGTTTTTT. It codes for CASSPGQGKEKLFF.

The V gene is TRBV30, the J gene TRBJ2-2; D uncertain. V was shortened by 0 bases and J by 4 bases, with 6 bases between the two germline ends. Germline assignment: CDR1 GTSNPN and CDR2 SVGIG (reference sequence). CDR3 size: 13 residues. This CDR3 is CAWSVISTGELFF. The CDR3 DNA reads as TGTGCCTGGAGTGTCATCAGCACCGGGGAGCTGTTTTTT.

The chain joins TRBV6-1 to TRBJ2-7; 8 nucleotides match TRBD1. The CDR3 runs 15 residues. Germline V gene data show CDR1 as MNHNS and CDR2 as SASEGT. V dropped 5 bases and J dropped 0; count of bases not matched to a gene: 6. DNA of the CDR3: TGTGCCAGCAGTCATTACAGGGGGTCCTCCTACGAGCAGTACTTC. It yields the protein CASSHYRGSSYEQYF.

The chain carries TRBV6-4 and TRBJ2-3; D is possibly TRBD2 (7 bases). CDR3 length: 16 residues. Trimming removed 0 bases from V and 2 bases from J, with 12 bases in between. CDR1 is MRHNA, CDR2 SNTAGT, per germline. The CDR3 DNA is TGTGCCAGCAGTGACTCGTCTCGGGGGGCCACAGATACGCAGTATTTT. This translates into CASSDSSRGATDTQYF.

The V call is TRBV9, the J call TRBJ1-1; D is perhaps TRBD1 (5 bases). Trimming left V 4 bases short and J 1 base short, with 17 bases between. Per the germline V gene, CDR1 is SGDLS and CDR2 is YYNGEE. The CDR3 length is 16 residues. CDR3 loop: CASSLAPREENTEAFF. DNA for the CDR3: TGTGCCAGCAGCTTGGCACCCAGGGAGGAGAACACTGAAGCTTTCTTT.

The gene calls are TRBV9 and TRBJ1-4; D gene uncertain. V was cut by 2 bases and J by 8 bases, with 22 bases left in between. In germline, CDR1 is SGDLS, CDR2 YYNGEE. The CDR3 loop spans 17 amino acids. CDR3 sequence: CASSVSGRWTVGEKLFF. The DNA for the CDR3 is TGTGCCAGCAGCGTGAGTGGCAGGTGGACCGTGGGCGAAAAACTGTTTTTT.

Judged by abundance, this clone is medium-sized. This rearrangement joins TRBV7-8 to TRBJ2-1; a weak D match, TRBD2 (6 bases). The CDR3 totals 17 residues. Germline V gene sequence: CDR1 SGHVS, CDR2 FQNEAQ. Trimming removed 5 bases from V and 3 bases from J, with 20 bases in between. The CDR3 DNA reads as TGTGCCAGCAGCCCGCTGGGAGAGCGGGCCTTCTACAATGAGCAGTTCTTC. Translating it yields CASSPLGERAFYNEQFF.

There are a few counts of this clone. The chain couples TRBV19 to TRBJ1-3, with TRBD1 as a possible D gene (6 bases). CDR3 length: 15 amino acids. V shed 3 bases and J shed 0 bases, with 9 bases lying between them. In germline, CDR1 is LNHDA, CDR2 SQIVND (reference sequence). The CDR3 DNA reads TGTGCCAGTAGTATCCGGGACACCTCTGGAAACACCATATATTTT. As protein: CASSIRDTSGNTIYF.

This clone was seen a single time. The chain employs TRBV9 and TRBJ2-7; 11 bases agree with TRBD2. Looked up from germline, CDR1 is SGDLS and CDR2 is YYNGEE. Trimming removed 0 bases from V and 5 bases from J; junction bases left unmatched: 1. This CDR3 is 14 amino acids long. DNA for the CDR3: TGTGCCAGCAGCGTAGATAGCGGGAGGGACGAGCAGTACTTC. Protein product: CASSVDSGRDEQYF.

This clone was detected a few times. Mismatch with germline at one junction end may stem from a read error. V is TRBV29-1 and J is TRBJ1-2, with a tentative D call TRBD1 (5 bases). The germline gives CDR1 SQVTM, CDR2 ANQGSEA. CDR3 length: 11 residues. The CDR3 DNA reads TGCAGCGTTGATCAGGGCAACTTCCTCTCCTTC. This codes for CSVDQGNFLSF.

The V and J genes are TRBV27 and TRBJ2-1; D uncertain. V was cut by 5 bases and J by 7 bases, with 12 bases left in between. The CDR3 is made up of 13 amino acids. Per germline, CDR1 MNHEY and CDR2 SMNVEV (reference sequence). The CDR3 protein is CASSHGPRNEQFF. CDR3 nucleotides: TGTGCCAGCAGTCACGGGCCTAGGAATGAGCAGTTCTTC.

The chain employs TRBV5-4 and TRBJ1-1; 10 nucleotides align to TRBD1. This CDR3 has 16 amino acids. Trimming at V came to 4 bases and at J to 1 base, leaving 7 bases not matched to a gene. Looked up from germline, CDR1 is SGHNT and CDR2 is YYREEE (reference sequence). Here the CDR3 DNA reads TGTGCCAGCAGCCCCTGGACAGGGGGGGCGAACACTGAAGCTTTCTTT. This sequence encodes CASSPWTGGANTEAFF. The variable domain in full, completed from reference TRBV5-4 and TRBJ1-1, reads ETGVTQSPTHLIKTRGQQVTLRCSSQSGHNTVSWYQQALGQGPQFIFQYYREEENGRGNFPPRFSGLQFPNYSSELNVNALELDDSALYLCASSPWTGGANTEAFFGQGTRLTVV.

This chain links TRBV5-6 with TRBJ2-1; TRBD1 might be the D (5 bases). CDR3 length equals 13 residues. Germline CDR1 reads SGHDT; CDR2 reads YYEEEE. Trimming cost V 4 bases and J 8 bases, with 13 bases left between them. The CDR3 coding sequence is TGTGCCAGCAGCCTCAATAGGGGCGATGAGCAGTTCTTC. Translation gives CASSLNRGDEQFF.

The chain carries TRBV6-5 and TRBJ1-4; no reliable D call. CDR3 length: 16 residues. Trimming took 0 bases from V and 0 from J, leaving 8 bases between them. Germline lookup yields CDR1 MNHEY and CDR2 SVGAGI. CDR3 amino acids: CASSYSITATNEKLFF. The CDR3 coding sequence is TGTGCCAGCAGTTACTCGATTACGGCAACTAATGAAAAACTGTTTTTT.

The rearrangement links TRBV6-6 to TRBJ2-1; 8 nucleotides match TRBD2. V trimming: 6 bases; J trimming: 4 bases; junction bases outside the gene matches: 11. The germline V gene has CDR1 MNHNY and CDR2 SVGAGI (reference sequence). The CDR3 has 16 residues. The CDR3 sequence: CASSSLGREVYNEQFF. The CDR3, as DNA: TGTGCCAGCAGCTCCCTCGGGCGGGAGGTTTACAATGAGCAGTTCTTC.

V and J are TRBV7-9 and TRBJ1-1; D unresolved. The CDR3 totals 12 residues. V lost 3 bases and J lost 5, with 7 bases in between. From germline, CDR1 is SEHNR and CDR2 FQNEAQ (reference sequence). The CDR3 DNA is TGTGCCAGCAGCTTTGCAGCGACTGAAGCTTTCTTT. Translated, it gives CASSFAATEAFF.

This chain uses TRBV7-2 with TRBJ2-7; D might be TRBD1 (5 bases). The CDR3 extends over 14 amino acids. Germline V gene data show CDR1 as SGHTA and CDR2 as FQGNSA. Trimming stripped 1 base from V and 7 bases from J, with 14 bases between. The CDR3 region is CASSLVSPKGEQYF. DNA for the CDR3: TGTGCCAGCAGCTTAGTTTCCCCCAAGGGGGAGCAGTACTTC.

The chain carries TRBV29-1 and TRBJ1-1, with 9 bases aligning to TRBD1. This CDR3 spans 13 amino acids. V trimming: 7 bases; J trimming: 2 bases; junction bases outside the gene matches: 5. The germline CDR1 and CDR2 sequences are SQVTM and ANQGSEA. The CDR3 sequence: CSAGQGRNTEAFF. The CDR3 coding sequence is TGCAGCGCCGGACAGGGGAGAAACACTGAAGCTTTCTTT.

CDR3 region: CASSPRTQGARNTGELFF. In DNA, the CDR3 is TGTGCCAGCTCGCCCCGAACCCAGGGGGCAAGGAACACCGGGGAGCTGTTTTTT. The J gene is TRBJ2-2, the V gene TRBV18; 8 nucleotides line up with TRBD1. This CDR3 contains 18 residues. Trimming at V came to 6 bases and at J to 1 base, leaving 13 bases not matched to a gene. The germline V gene encodes CDR1 KGHSH and CDR2 LQKENI.

The chain uses TRBV9 and TRBJ2-2; tentative D call: TRBD2 (7 bases). The V end was cut by 4 bases, the J end by 3 bases, with 16 bases between. Germline lookup yields CDR1 SGDLS and CDR2 YYNGEE. This CDR3 is built from 16 residues. This chain's CDR3 is CASSIPEGGYTGELFF. The CDR3 DNA reads as TGTGCCAGCAGCATCCCCGAGGGGGGGTACACCGGGGAGCTGTTTTTT.